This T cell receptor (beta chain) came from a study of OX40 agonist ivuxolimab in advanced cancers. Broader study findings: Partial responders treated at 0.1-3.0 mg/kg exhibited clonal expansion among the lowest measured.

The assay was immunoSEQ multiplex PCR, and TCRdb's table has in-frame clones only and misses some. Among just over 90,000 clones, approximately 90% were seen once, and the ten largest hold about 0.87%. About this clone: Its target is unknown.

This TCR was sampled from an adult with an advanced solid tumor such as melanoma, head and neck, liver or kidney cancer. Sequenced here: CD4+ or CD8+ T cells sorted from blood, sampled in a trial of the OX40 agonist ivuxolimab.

The CDR3 loop is CASSLRVAYEQYF. CDR3 nucleotide sequence: TGTGCCAGTAGCCTCCGTGTTGCATACGAGCAGTACTTC. J is TRBJ2-7 and V is TRBV19, with D hard to call. Germline V lookup: CDR1 LNHDA, CDR2 SQIVND (reference sequence). CDR3 length: 13 residues. Trimming left V 6 bases short and J 4 bases short, with 13 bases between.